This T cell receptor beta chain appears in the sequencing data of a study of shared clonotypes between healthy human individuals. About the study: The cohort comprised a couple of women and a few men. Their ages spanned 18 to 49 years. Study conclusions and caveats: The four-donor shared clonotypes exceeded non-shared clonotypes in generation probability, with non-shared ones scoring lower. An effect of sequencing depth on clonotype sharing among donors was expected.

CDR3 length: 12 amino acids. V lost 6 bases and J lost 2, with 8 bases in between. Germline V CDR1 and CDR2: MGHRA, YSYEKL. TCRdb's copy holds only in-frame clones and misses some; the assay was immunoSEQ multiplex PCR. The sample lists roughly 2.1 million clones; 93% were seen once. On this clone itself: Its matching antigen is unknown.

CD45RO-negative CD8 cells positively selected for CCR7 made up the naive population, which excluded terminally differentiated effector memory CD45RA+ cells. This clonotype originated in a man younger than 35 in good health. Some clones in this sample may be carry-over from other donors' samples. The material sequenced was naive CD8+ T cells from PBMCs. This chain uses TRBV4-1 with TRBJ2-7; D may be TRBD1 (5 bases). The CDR3 DNA is TGCGCCAGCAGAGGGGCGGCCTACGAGCAGTACTTC. This translates into CASRGAAYEQYF.